This T cell receptor beta chain was obtained from a study of blood T cell repertoires in COVID-19. Study in general: T cells, B-cell-depleted T cells, or PBMCs provided the cDNA or gDNA that served as material.

In the original workflow: Amplification of reference gene primers was used by the study to estimate nucleated cell counts. Measured with immunoSEQ multiplex PCR; TCRdb has only the in-frame clones, and not every one. The V and J calls and clone size are taken from that table; D and trimming were inferred from the DNA. The profile shows approximately 300,000 clones, roughly 90% of them singletons. V was pared by 0 bases and J by 6 bases, with 13 bases between. CDR3 length: 15 amino acids. Germline lookup yields CDR1 SGDLS and CDR2 YYNGEE. Material for sequencing was peripheral blood. This TCR was sampled from a woman between 50 and 59 years old who had recovered from COVID-19. The rearrangement links TRBV9 to TRBJ1-5; perhaps TRBD1 as D (6 bases). The CDR3 bases are TGTGCCAGCAGCGTAGACGGGGGGCTTGGTCAGCCCCAGCATTTT. Translating it yields CASSVDGGLGQPQHF.